These 25 T cell receptor beta chains were all obtained from the same sample, sequenced in a study of OX40 agonist ivuxolimab in advanced cancers. Assay used: immunoSEQ multiplex PCR; TCRdb lists only in-frame clones, some missing. The profile shows roughly 38,000 clones, 80% to 95% of them singletons. The sequenced sample was CD4+ or CD8+ T cells sorted from blood, obtained in a trial of the OX40 agonist ivuxolimab. These receptors were taken from an adult with an advanced solid tumor such as melanoma, head and neck, liver or kidney cancer.

This clone appeared once. The gene calls are TRBV28 and TRBJ1-2, with D tentatively TRBD1 (6 bases). The germline gives CDR1 MDHEN, CDR2 SYDVKM. The V end was cut by 6 bases, the J end by 4 bases, with 9 bases between. The CDR3 spans 12 residues. The CDR3 loop is CASRGGVYGYTF. The CDR3, as DNA: TGTGCCAGCAGGGGGGGCGTCTATGGCTACACCTTC.

The chain recombines TRBV15 with TRBJ2-7; 8 bases match TRBD2. In germline, CDR1 is LNHNV, CDR2 YYDKDF (reference sequence). The junction had 10 bases not matched to a gene; V was cut back by 8 bases and J by 7 bases. The CDR3 has 13 residues. CDR3 bases: TGTGCCACCTCTATAGCGGGGTTGGATGAGCAGTACTTC. It is translated as CATSIAGLDEQYF.

The chain is built from TRBV7-9 and TRBJ2-1; D call uncertain. CDR3 length equals 11 residues. Trimming pared 3 bases from V and 7 bases from J, leaving 4 bases between. Germline CDR1 is SEHNR and CDR2 is FQNEAQ (reference sequence). CDR3 nucleotides: TGTGCCAGCAGCTTTATAAATGAGCAGTTCTTC. Translating it yields CASSFINEQFF.

This clone was seen once. The genes are TRBV5-1 and TRBJ1-6, with no clear D. CDR3 length equals 11 residues. Germline V lookup: CDR1 SGHRS, CDR2 YFSETQ. CDR3 amino acids: CADKANSPLHF. In DNA form, the CDR3 reads TGCGCAGATAAGGCGAATTCACCCCTCCACTTT.

The chain uses TRBV6-1 and TRBJ2-1; TRBD1 matches 7 bases. J lost 9 bases, V lost 5 bases, and 13 bases had no gene match. CDR1 and CDR2 (germline): MNHNS, SASEGT. The CDR3 is made up of 15 amino acids. The CDR3 reads CASSLLTGELSEQFF. As DNA, the CDR3 is TGTGCCAGCAGTTTGCTTACAGGGGAATTGAGTGAGCAGTTCTTC.

The table lists this clone with a count of one. J is TRBJ2-5 and V is TRBV11-2; tentative D call: TRBD2 (7 bases). V gave up 8 bases and J gave up 4 bases, with 17 bases separating them. Germline V lookup: CDR1 SGHAT, CDR2 FQNNGV. The CDR3 length is 14 residues. DNA for the CDR3: TGTGCCAGCGGGGGGGCGTCGTTCCTAGAGACCCAGTACTTC. Amino acids: CASGGASFLETQYF.

This clone turned up a few times. The chain has TRBV27 and TRBJ1-2; the match to TRBD1 covers 11 bases. Germline CDR1 and CDR2: MNHEY and SMNVEV (reference sequence). J was trimmed by 6 bases and V by 4 bases; bases with no gene match: 7. There are 15 residues in the CDR3. The CDR3 reads CASSWGGQGVDGYTF. CDR3 nucleotides: TGTGCCAGCAGTTGGGGGGGACAGGGGGTTGATGGCTACACCTTC.

CDR3 in amino acids: CASSWGTSGFNNEQFF. The CDR3 bases are TGTGCCAGCAGCTGGGGGACTAGCGGGTTTAACAATGAGCAGTTCTTC. The chain has TRBV7-8 and TRBJ2-1, with 12 nucleotides matching TRBD2. Germline CDR1 SGHVS, CDR2 FQNEAQ. J lost 5 bases, V lost 4 bases, and 6 bases had no gene match. The length of the CDR3 is 16 residues.

This chain links TRBV4-1 with TRBJ2-1; no reliable D call. There are 13 residues in the CDR3. Germline-derived CDR1 and CDR2 are MGHRA and YSYEKL. V dropped 0 bases and J dropped 8 bases, with 8 bases sitting between them. The CDR3 reads CASSQDTADEQFF. The DNA of the CDR3 is TGCGCCAGCAGCCAAGATACCGCGGATGAGCAGTTCTTC.

The genes are TRBV4-1 and TRBJ2-5; no clear D. V was shortened by 0 bases and J by 5 bases, with 7 bases between the two germline ends. Germline V gene lookup returns CDR1 MGHRA and CDR2 YSYEKL. The CDR3 has 13 residues. The CDR3, as DNA: TGCGCCAGCAGCCAAGAGGTTTTTGAGACCCAGTACTTC. Protein: CASSQEVFETQYF.

CDR3 loop: CASSEGGLGGNEQFF. The CDR3 DNA reads TGTGCCAGCAGTGAGGGGGGACTAGGGGGTAATGAGCAGTTCTTC. The chain uses TRBV6-1 and TRBJ2-1, with TRBD2 identical over 8 bases. J lost 7 bases, V lost 3 bases, and 8 bases had no gene match. This CDR3 contains 15 residues. CDR1 and CDR2 from the germline V gene are MNHNS and SASEGT.

The chain carries TRBV11-3 and TRBJ2-5; 7 bases are a match to TRBD2. Losses at the gene ends were 0 bases for V and 4 bases for J; bases not matched to a gene: 8. Per germline, CDR1 SGHNT and CDR2 YENEEA. CDR3 length: 16 residues. The CDR3 loop is CASSLDPLAFRETQYF. As DNA, the CDR3 is TGTGCCAGCAGCTTAGACCCACTAGCGTTCCGAGAGACCCAGTACTTC.

V gene TRBV9 combines with J gene TRBJ2-3; 10 bases are shared with TRBD2. From germline, CDR1 is SGDLS and CDR2 YYNGEE. Unmatched junction bases numbered 6, after V lost 0 bases and J lost 2 bases. The CDR3 is made up of 17 amino acids. DNA for the CDR3: TGTGCCAGCAGCGTAGTTCCCGGGACTAGCGACACAGATACGCAGTATTTT. Protein: CASSVVPGTSDTDTQYF.

The V gene is TRBV7-9, the J gene TRBJ1-1; D might be TRBD1 (6 bases). V was shortened by 4 bases and J by 8 bases, with 11 bases between the two germline ends. Germline V gene lookup returns CDR1 SEHNR and CDR2 FQNEAQ (reference sequence). The CDR3 is 12 residues long. The CDR3 DNA reads as TGTGCCAGCAGCTCGGTGGGGGGCGAAGCTTTCTTT. Translated: CASSSVGGEAFF.

This clone showed up just once. The chain couples TRBV28 to TRBJ2-3; D may be TRBD2 (7 bases). The CDR3 is made up of 16 amino acids. V was clipped by 3 bases and J by 1 base, with 14 bases between them. In germline, CDR1 is MDHEN, CDR2 SYDVKM. The CDR3 sequence: CASSFVFGGRTDTQYF. The CDR3, as DNA: TGTGCCAGCAGTTTTGTCTTCGGGGGGCGCACAGATACGCAGTATTTT.

The rearrangement uses TRBV5-1 and TRBJ2-5; no clear D gene. V shed 4 bases and J shed 4 bases, with 5 bases lying between them. The CDR3 covers 11 residues. The germline V gene encodes CDR1 SGHRS and CDR2 YFSETQ. CDR3 residues: CASSLRETQYF. CDR3 sequence (DNA): TGCGCCAGCAGCCTACGAGAGACCCAGTACTTC. Looking up the rest from reference TRBV5-1 and TRBJ2-5 gives the full variable domain: KAGVTQTPRYLIKTRGQQVTLSCSPISGHRSVSWYQQTPGQGLQFLFEYFSETQRNKGNFPGRFSGRQFSNSRSEMNVSTLELGDSALYLCASSLRETQYFGPGTRLLVL.

This clone was counted a single time. V gene TRBV19 combines with J gene TRBJ1-1; D gene unclear. The CDR3 spans 13 residues. Germline V CDR1 and CDR2: LNHDA, SQIVND (reference sequence). V lost 1 base and J lost 1, with 4 bases in between. The CDR3 DNA sequence: TGTGCCAGTAGTATAGGCCCGAACACTGAAGCTTTCTTT. Translation gives CASSIGPNTEAFF.

This clone was counted a single time. The chain couples TRBV19 to TRBJ1-5; the D gene is possibly TRBD1 (5 bases). V dropped 2 bases and J dropped 2 bases, with 16 bases sitting between them. Germline CDR1 reads LNHDA; CDR2 reads SQIVND (reference sequence). The CDR3 is made up of 17 amino acids. Here the CDR3 DNA reads TGTGCCAGTAGTATATGGGCGCCAGGGAAGGGCAATCAGCCCCAGCATTTT. Translation: CASSIWAPGKGNQPQHF.

CDR3 bases: TGCGCCAGCAGTGTGGGGGGGCACATTCAGTACTTC. Its protein product is CASSVGGHIQYF. V usage is TRBV10-2 and J usage is TRBJ2-4, with a possible D match to TRBD2 (7 bases). V lost 4 bases, J lost 8 bases, and 9 bases lay in between. The germline V gene has CDR1 WSHSY and CDR2 SAAADI. This CDR3 contains 12 residues.

The V and J genes are TRBV7-9 and TRBJ2-2, with D unresolved. The V gene's germline CDR1 is SEHNR and CDR2 FQNEAQ (reference sequence). The CDR3 is made up of 13 amino acids. V lost 2 bases to trimming and J lost 9 bases, with 10 bases between them. This CDR3 reads CASSLLGRWELFF. As DNA, the CDR3 is TGTGCCAGCAGCTTACTAGGGCGGTGGGAGCTGTTTTTT.

This chain joins TRBV6-5 and TRBJ2-3; tentatively, D is TRBD2 (6 bases). Germline CDR1 MNHEY, CDR2 SVGAGI. CDR3 length: 14 residues. The germline V and J ends were trimmed by 0 bases and 4 bases, with 8 bases remaining between them. The DNA for the CDR3 is TGTGCCAGCAGTTACTCGACTAGACCAGATACGCAGTATTTT. It specifies CASSYSTRPDTQYF.

The J gene is TRBJ2-2, the V gene TRBV5-4; 9 positions match TRBD2. Germline trimming cut 2 bases from V and 5 bases from J; bases unmatched to any gene: 7. CDR1 is SGHNT and CDR2 is YYREEE in the germline V gene (reference sequence). This CDR3 contains 16 residues. CDR3 sequence (DNA): TGTGCCAGCAGCTTTGCGACTAGCGGACGTACCGGGGAGCTGTTTTTT. Its translation is CASSFATSGRTGELFF.

This chain links TRBV7-9 with TRBJ2-5; 8 nucleotides agree with TRBD1. Germline loops: CDR1 SEHNR, CDR2 FQNEAQ (reference sequence). Trimming removed 3 bases from V and 5 bases from J; junction bases left unmatched: 8. CDR3 length: 15 residues. In DNA, the CDR3 is TGTGCCAGCAGCTTCCCAGGGGGCGGTGAGGAGACCCAGTACTTC. This sequence encodes CASSFPGGGEETQYF.

The gene calls are TRBV2 and TRBJ2-7; 7 bases map to TRBD1. Trimming removed 8 bases from V and 3 bases from J; junction bases left unmatched: 7. Germline CDR1 is SNHLY and CDR2 is FYNNEI. This CDR3 spans 13 amino acids. CDR3 DNA sequence: TGTGCCAGCGGCCGGGACAGTTTCTACGAGCAGTACTTC. Protein sequence: CASGRDSFYEQYF.

The chain links TRBV18 to TRBJ2-5; 9 bases are a match to TRBD2. V lost 5 bases, J lost 1 base, and 5 bases stayed unmatched. Germline-derived CDR1 and CDR2 are KGHSH and LQKENI. CDR3 length: 15 residues. CDR3 protein: CASSGEREVQETQYF. Here the CDR3 DNA reads TGTGCCAGCTCAGGGGAGCGGGAGGTCCAAGAGACCCAGTACTTC.